These 29 T cell receptor beta chains were all obtained from the same sample, sequenced in a study of blood T cell repertoires in COVID-19. The method was immunoSEQ multiplex PCR; TCRdb's version includes in-frame clones alone and lacks a portion of them. In the table there are some 170,000 clones, about 90% of which are singletons. Source material: PBMCs or T cells enriched from blood (not recorded which). Every receptor here comes from a human donor with acute COVID-19. The donor label of this sample is uncertain.

V usage is TRBV10-3 and J usage is TRBJ2-1; 7 positions agree with TRBD1. This CDR3 region has 11 residues. CDR1 is ENHRY, CDR2 SYGVKD, per germline. Trimming cost V 10 bases and J 7 bases; bases outside gene matches: 4. The CDR3 DNA sequence: TGTGCCAGCATGACAGGGAATGAGCAGTTCTTC. This sequence encodes CASMTGNEQFF.

The chain couples TRBV12-3 or TRBV12-4 to TRBJ1-1; no firm D call. The CDR3 sequence is 13 residues long. Trimming cost V 3 bases and J 3 bases, with 8 bases left between them. CDR3 in amino acids: CASSFTQDTEAFF. The CDR3 DNA reads as TGTGCCAGCAGTTTTACACAAGACACTGAAGCTTTCTTT.

The gene calls are TRBV14 and TRBJ1-6; 7 nucleotides match TRBD1. Germline trimming cut 1 base from V and 19 bases from J; bases unmatched to any gene: 4. The CDR3 totals 11 residues. Germline-derived CDR1 and CDR2 are SGHDN and FVKESK. The CDR3: CASSQGAGGHF. The CDR3, as DNA: TGTGCCAGCAGCCAAGGGGCAGGGGGGCACTTT.

This CDR3 is CASSPELAGGAVDTQYF. The CDR3 DNA reads TGTGCCAGCAGCCCCGAACTAGCGGGGGGCGCGGTTGATACGCAGTATTTT. V gene TRBV4-2 combines with J gene TRBJ2-3; TRBD2 agrees at 12 bases. Germline values: CDR1 LGHNA, CDR2 YNFKEQ. V shed 4 bases and J 6 bases; nucleotides not matched to a gene: 11. CDR3 length: 17 amino acids.

The chain carries TRBV7-8 and TRBJ2-1; TRBD1 is a possible D gene (5 bases). This CDR3 is 15 amino acids long. The germline CDR1 and CDR2 sequences are SGHVS and FQNEAQ. V was clipped by 5 bases and J by 0 bases, with 11 bases between them. This CDR3 is CASSLSDSSYNEQFF. Written as DNA, the CDR3 is TGTGCCAGCAGCCTTTCCGACAGCTCCTACAATGAGCAGTTCTTC.

The V gene is TRBV4-1, the J gene TRBJ1-3, with D possibly TRBD1 on 5 matching bases. Trimming removed 2 bases at V and 0 bases at J, with 11 bases between. Germline V lookup: CDR1 MGHRA, CDR2 YSYEKL. This CDR3 comprises 16 residues. As DNA, the CDR3 is TGCGCCAGCAGCCAACAAGGGACTTTCTCTGGAAACACCATATATTTT. Its translation is CASSQQGTFSGNTIYF.

For this clone: The same CDR3 is also encoded by other DNA sequences in this sample. The chain is built from TRBV9 and TRBJ1-1; no reliable D call. Germline CDR1 is SGDLS and CDR2 is YYNGEE. V lost 1 base, J lost 3 bases, and 10 bases lay in between. The CDR3 contains 14 residues. CDR3 in DNA: TGTGCCAGCAGCGTAACGGGGTCCGACACTGAAGCTTTCTTT. It encodes CASSVTGSDTEAFF. The entire variable domain, with the rest obtained from reference TRBV9 and TRBJ1-1, is as follows: DSGVTQTPKHLITATGQRVTLRCSPRSGDLSVYWYQQSLDQGLQFLIQYYNGEERAKGNILERFSAQQFPDLHSELNLSSLELGDSALYFCASSVTGSDTEAFFGQGTRLTVV.

V is TRBV2 and J is TRBJ1-1, with D tentatively TRBD1 (5 bases). The CDR3 consists of 14 residues. The V gene lost 7 bases and the J gene lost 4 bases, with 16 bases spanning the gap. Germline V gene lookup returns CDR1 SNHLY and CDR2 FYNNEI. Here the CDR3 reads CASTAEGTGTEAFF. The CDR3, as DNA: TGTGCCAGCACGGCGGAGGGGACGGGCACTGAAGCTTTCTTT.

This chain links TRBV2 with TRBJ1-1, with 9 bases aligning to TRBD1. This CDR3 is 12 amino acids long. Unmatched junction bases numbered 4, after V lost 5 bases and J lost 9 bases. Germline CDR1 is SNHLY and CDR2 is FYNNEI. Here the CDR3 DNA reads TGTGCCAGCAGTTCCGGACAGGGGCAAGCTTTCTTT. Its translation: CASSSGQGQAFF.

The chain couples TRBV6-5 to TRBJ2-2; TRBD2 might be the D (6 bases). The CDR3 has 15 residues. CDR1 and CDR2 (germline): MNHEY, SVGAGI. Trimming removed 6 bases at V and 7 bases at J, with 18 bases between. Here the CDR3 reads CASSSLVSGLGELFF. The CDR3 region has the DNA TGTGCCAGCAGCTCCCTTGTGAGCGGGCTCGGGGAGCTGTTTTTT.

The chain is built from TRBV6-5 and TRBJ1-2; D possibly corresponds to TRBD1 (6 bases). Germline CDR1 is MNHEY and CDR2 is SVGAGI. This CDR3 has 12 residues. V shed 7 bases and J shed 4 bases, with 10 bases lying between them. CDR3 amino acids: CASTLQGYGYTF. CDR3 DNA sequence: TGTGCCAGCACCTTACAGGGCTATGGCTACACCTTC.

The chain recombines TRBV4-1 with TRBJ1-6; TRBD1 matches at 7 bases. The CDR3 totals 17 residues. Germline CDR1 MGHRA, CDR2 YSYEKL. The V and J ends lost 1 base and 8 bases, in that order; junction bases with no gene match: 11. The CDR3 protein is CASSQVFSRDRDSPLHF. The CDR3 DNA reads as TGCGCCAGCAGCCAAGTGTTTTCCCGAGACAGGGATTCACCCCTCCACTTT.

The chain carries TRBV5-6 and TRBJ2-7; no clear D. Germline V gene data show CDR1 as SGHDT and CDR2 as YYEEEE. Trimming took off 4 bases at V and 6 bases at J, with 14 bases between the two ends. There are 13 residues in the CDR3. Here the CDR3 DNA reads TGTGCCAGCAGCCGTAAGGCGACATTCGAGCAGTACTTC. Translating gives CASSRKATFEQYF.

The rearrangement joins TRBV27 to TRBJ2-7; 10 bases map to TRBD1. The V gene end was trimmed by 5 bases and the J gene end by 0 bases; junction bases not matched to a gene: 4. Germline V CDR1 and CDR2: MNHEY, SMNVEV (reference sequence). The CDR3 sequence is 15 residues long. This chain's CDR3 is CASSPDRGFSYEQYF. In DNA form, the CDR3 reads TGTGCCAGCAGTCCGGACAGGGGGTTCTCCTACGAGCAGTACTTC.

The chain combines TRBV11-2 with TRBJ1-3, with TRBD1 as a possible D gene (6 bases). Germline CDR1 SGHAT, CDR2 FQNNGV. The CDR3 sequence is 15 residues long. Trimming shortened V by 5 bases and J by 4 bases, and 15 bases separated the two germline ends. The CDR3, as DNA: TGTGCCAGCAGCGGAATCCGGGACATCGGAAACACCATATATTTT. This codes for CASSGIRDIGNTIYF.

This clone has only one observation. The rearrangement joins TRBV2 to TRBJ1-6; D perhaps matches TRBD1 (5 bases). V was pared by 7 bases and J by 0 bases, with 13 bases between. This CDR3 contains 16 residues. The germline V gene has CDR1 SNHLY and CDR2 FYNNEI. Here the CDR3 reads CASKTELSSYNSPLHF. The CDR3, as DNA: TGTGCCAGCAAGACAGAATTAAGCTCCTATAATTCACCCCTCCACTTT.

The CDR3 sequence is CASSLEPPAGTGETQYF. CDR3 nucleotide sequence: TGTGCCAGCAGCTTAGAACCGCCAGCGGGGACGGGGGAGACCCAGTACTTC. The V gene is TRBV7-2, the J gene TRBJ2-5; 7 bases fit TRBD2. Looked up from germline, CDR1 is SGHTA and CDR2 is FQGNSA. The CDR3 is made up of 17 amino acids. V lost 1 base and J lost 5; bases outside the gene matches: 13.

The V gene is TRBV19, the J gene TRBJ2-4, with TRBD1 matching 12 bases. CDR3 size: 18 residues. The ends lost 8 bases at V and 1 base at J; junction bases unmatched: 12. Germline V CDR1 and CDR2: LNHDA, SQIVND (reference sequence). Written as DNA, the CDR3 is TGTGCCAGTCGTCCCGGGACAGGGGGCTTTGGGGCCAAAAACATTCAGTACTTC. Translated: CASRPGTGGFGAKNIQYF.

The rearrangement links TRBV10-2 to TRBJ1-2, with D hard to call. The CDR3 consists of 15 residues. The germline gives CDR1 WSHSY, CDR2 SAAADI. Trimming cost V 8 bases and J 6 bases, with 22 bases left between them. CDR3 region: CASGERLSPLHGYTF. The CDR3 DNA follows: TGCGCCAGCGGAGAAAGGCTTTCCCCACTTCATGGCTACACCTTC.

V is TRBV29-1 and J is TRBJ2-7; TRBD2 aligns across 7 bases. This CDR3 contains 15 residues. Germline V lookup: CDR1 SQVTM, CDR2 ANQGSEA. J was trimmed by 2 bases and V by 3 bases; bases with no gene match: 10. CDR3 residues: CSVEVAGVETYEQYF. The DNA for the CDR3 is TGCAGCGTTGAGGTGGCGGGGGTAGAGACCTACGAGCAGTACTTC.

The chain links TRBV9 to TRBJ2-3; 13 bases map to TRBD2. The CDR3 covers 16 residues. J lost 9 bases, V lost 4 bases, and 11 bases had no gene match. Germline V gives CDR1 SGDLS, CDR2 YYNGEE. As DNA, the CDR3 is TGTGCCAGCAGCCCCACCGGACTAGCGGGGGAGGGGACGCAGTATTTT. Its protein product is CASSPTGLAGEGTQYF. Full variable domain (remainder filled in from reference TRBV9 and TRBJ2-3): DSGVTQTPKHLITATGQRVTLRCSPRSGDLSVYWYQQSLDQGLQFLIQYYNGEERAKGNILERFSAQQFPDLHSELNLSSLELGDSALYFCASSPTGLAGEGTQYFGPGTRLTVL.

This CDR3 reads CASSLGQGTGGYTF. CDR3 coding DNA: TGTGCCAGCAGTCTCGGACAGGGGACGGGTGGCTACACCTTC. The rearrangement links TRBV6-5 to TRBJ1-2; 9 bases are shared with TRBD1. This CDR3 has 14 amino acids. CDR1 MNHEY and CDR2 SVGAGI come from the germline V gene. V lost 5 bases, J lost 7 bases, and 8 bases stayed unmatched.

This chain joins TRBV24-1 and TRBJ2-3; TRBD2 aligns across 7 bases. Germline CDR1 is KGHDR and CDR2 is SFDVKD. J was trimmed by 3 bases and V by 0 bases; bases with no gene match: 5. There are 16 residues in the CDR3. CDR3 sequence reads: CATSDLGGVGTDTQYF. In DNA form, the CDR3 reads TGTGCCACCAGTGATTTGGGGGGGGTTGGTACAGATACGCAGTATTTT.

As regards this clone: This sample includes further DNA sequences coding for the same CDR3. V and J are TRBV19 and TRBJ1-2; a weak D match, TRBD1 (6 bases). The germline V gene has CDR1 LNHDA and CDR2 SQIVND (reference sequence). The V and J ends lost 3 bases and 0 bases respectively, with 8 bases between them. This CDR3 is 14 amino acids long. The CDR3 here is CASSITGTNYGYTF. DNA for the CDR3: TGTGCCAGTAGTATCACAGGGACTAACTATGGCTACACCTTC.

The J gene is TRBJ2-3, the V gene TRBV13; D is perhaps TRBD2 (6 bases). The germline V gene has CDR1 PRHDT and CDR2 FYEKMQ (reference sequence). Trimming stripped 2 bases from V and 2 bases from J, with 14 bases between. The CDR3 length is 16 residues. Here the CDR3 DNA reads TGTGCCAGCAGCTTACCCCCCCCGGGGGACACAGATACGCAGTATTTT. Amino acid sequence: CASSLPPPGDTDTQYF.

The chain links TRBV4-3 to TRBJ1-2; D may be TRBD1 (5 bases). Trimming stripped 3 bases from V and 7 bases from J, with 15 bases between. This CDR3 has 14 residues. Germline V gene sequence: CDR1 LGHNA, CDR2 YSLEER. The CDR3: CASSQHDSSAGYTF. The CDR3, as DNA: TGCGCCAGCAGCCAGCACGACAGTTCCGCTGGCTACACCTTC.

CDR3 loop: CASSQDWAKSSYEQYF. The CDR3 nucleotides are TGTGCCAGCAGCCAAGATTGGGCAAAGAGCTCCTACGAGCAGTACTTC. The chain links TRBV3-1 (or the pseudogene TRBV3-2) to TRBJ2-7; D not resolved. Germline loops: CDR1 LGHDT, CDR2 YNNKEL (reference sequence). The length of the CDR3 is 16 residues. V was shortened by 0 bases and J by 0 bases, with 12 bases between the two germline ends.

This sequence joins TRBV6-5 and TRBJ1-1; D unresolved. The ends were cut back, 2 bases at V and 4 bases at J, with 8 bases in the middle. Germline V lookup: CDR1 MNHEY, CDR2 SVGAGI. This CDR3 region has 13 residues. CDR3 sequence (DNA): TGTGCCAGCAGTTACGGGAGGAGCACTGAAGCTTTCTTT. This gives the protein CASSYGRSTEAFF.

The genes are TRBV6-2 or TRBV6-3 and TRBJ2-1, with TRBD2 matching over 12 bases. Germline values: CDR1 MNHEY, CDR2 SVGEGT. Trimming took 6 bases from V and 7 from J; bases not matched to a gene: 7. The CDR3 has 15 amino acids. The CDR3 sequence: CASRPSGGAFNEQFF. Written as DNA, the CDR3 is TGTGCCAGCAGACCTAGCGGGGGGGCTTTTAATGAGCAGTTCTTC.